A single T cell receptor beta chain is shown here with its context. Germline V gene sequence: CDR1 MNHEY, CDR2 SVGEGT. V lost 7 bases and J lost 1; bases outside the gene matches: 9. The CDR3 has 15 amino acids. Genomic DNA was employed as the template in profiling TCR beta VDJ and CDR3. Using its own MiXCR run on the reads, TCRdb lists one record per CDR3 protein. The sample shows about 170,000 distinct CDR3 sequences, about 60% of them seen only once. This entry comes from a study of CD8+CD57+ T cells in acquired aplastic anemia. Study details: The DNA of sorted CD4+ and CD8+ cells averaged around 3 ug. CD4+ cell libraries from healthy donors averaged about 10.8 million reads.

Specimen: sorted CD4+, CD8+, or CD8+CD57+ T cells (not recorded which) from PBMCs. The rearrangement uses TRBV6-2 or TRBV6-3 and TRBJ1-2; 7 positions agree with TRBD1. The TCR sequence derives from a human donor in good health. The CDR3 loop is CASTTRDSSNYGYTF. The CDR3 coding sequence is TGTGCCAGCACCACAAGGGACAGCAGTAACTATGGCTACACCTTC.